What follows are 2 T cell receptor beta chains derived from one specimen sequenced in a study of shared clonotypes between healthy human individuals. Method: immunoSEQ multiplex PCR; TCRdb's copy keeps in-frame clones and lacks some. In the table there are more than 450,000 clones, approximately 79% of which are singletons. The sequencing sample was made of PBMCs. The receptors shown here come from a woman aged 40 to 50 in good health. Some clones in this sample may be carry-over from other donors' samples.

V usage is TRBV19 and J usage is TRBJ2-7; 7 bases line up with TRBD1. V shed 7 bases and J 0 bases; nucleotides not matched to a gene: 9. The CDR3 totals 15 residues. The V gene's germline CDR1 is LNHDA and CDR2 SQIVND (reference sequence). The CDR3 protein is CASTKGTASSYEQYF. The CDR3 DNA is TGTGCCAGTACCAAAGGGACAGCCTCCTCCTACGAGCAGTACTTC.

The sample holds many counts of this clone. This chain links TRBV7-2 with TRBJ2-7, with D possibly TRBD1 on 5 matching bases. Germline loops: CDR1 SGHTA, CDR2 FQGNSA. The germline V and J ends were trimmed by 0 bases and 0 bases, with 9 bases remaining between them. CDR3 length equals 15 residues. This CDR3 reads CASSLAIQGSYEQYF. The CDR3 DNA reads as TGTGCCAGCAGCTTAGCGATCCAGGGCTCCTACGAGCAGTACTTC.